This T cell receptor beta chain came from a study of T cell responses to AZD1222 COVID-19 vaccine. Details on this clone: What it binds is unknown.

TCRdb's copy holds only in-frame clones and misses some; the assay was immunoSEQ multiplex PCR. The sample holds roughly 130,000 clones; under 95% are singletons and the top ten take approximately 2%. This CDR3 spans 14 amino acids. The V gene lost 3 bases and the J gene lost 2 bases, with 10 bases spanning the gap. Germline CDR1 reads KGHSH; CDR2 reads LQKENI. Study results and limitations: Baseline seropositivity occurred in only a handful of AZD1222 recipients.

The V call is TRBV18, the J call TRBJ2-5; D uncertain. The input for sequencing was peripheral blood, taken on day 0 of AZD1222 vaccination. This clonotype originated in an adult in good health. Here the CDR3 reads CASSPSDVQETQYF. The CDR3 nucleotides read TGTGCCAGCTCACCTTCGGACGTACAAGAGACCCAGTACTTC.